This T cell receptor (beta chain) was sequenced during a study of blood T cell repertoires in COVID-19. The wider study: Sites in the United States, Italy and Spain provided acute and convalescent COVID-19 samples. PBMCs, B-cell-depleted T cells, or T cells were the source of the cDNA or gDNA that made up the material.

This clone was recorded once. Per the original methods: For nucleated cells, counts were estimated from reference gene primer amplification. Sequencing used immunoSEQ multiplex PCR; TCRdb keeps in-frame clones, though not all of them. V, J and clone size derive from that table, while D and trimming were established from the DNA sequence. Among a few hundred thousand clones listed, around 90% were seen once. In germline, CDR1 is LNHDA, CDR2 SQIVND (reference sequence). The CDR3 is made up of 14 amino acids. The trim removed 5 bases at V and 5 bases at J, leaving 6 bases unmatched. The genes are TRBV19 and TRBJ1-3; 7 bases line up with TRBD1. This TCR was sampled from a woman in her 30s with acute or convalescent COVID-19. Input material: peripheral blood. CDR3 sequence (DNA): TGTGCCAGTAGTTCCCGGGACAGAAGAAACACCATATATTTT. It specifies CASSSRDRRNTIYF.